These T cell receptor beta chains were read from a single sample in a study of sequential checkpoint blockade in melanoma. Here immunoSEQ multiplex PCR was the method, and the copy in TCRdb shows in-frame clones only, minus some. The table lists roughly 31,000 clones, 86% of them singletons. The sequencing here drew on CD8+ T cells sorted from blood (inferred from file names), taken from a patient given nivolumab and ipilimumab in sequence. These receptors were collected from a human donor with melanoma. CDR3s include the opening cysteine and the closing phenylalanine or tryptophan. Fields, in order: V gene, J gene, CDR3 protein.

v_gene: TRBV6-6; j_gene: TRBJ2-7; CDR3aa: CASSYLGLEQYF
v_gene: TRBV11-2; j_gene: TRBJ1-2; CDR3aa: CASSLMPGGAYGYTF
v_gene: TRBV27; j_gene: TRBJ1-1; CDR3aa: CASSPGGSNTEAFF
v_gene: TRBV15; j_gene: TRBJ2-7; CDR3aa: CATSRLGQGNVGEQYF
v_gene: TRBV6-6; j_gene: TRBJ2-1; CDR3aa: CASSYAGETGGDEQFF
v_gene: TRBV4-3; j_gene: TRBJ2-3; CDR3aa: CASSQDPSGRTDTQYF
v_gene: TRBV7-9; j_gene: TRBJ2-7; CDR3aa: CASKKQGYEQYF
v_gene: TRBV28; j_gene: TRBJ2-3; CDR3aa: CASSLFISTDTQYF
v_gene: TRBV6-1; j_gene: TRBJ1-5; CDR3aa: CASSTRGSNQPQHF
v_gene: TRBV4-1; j_gene: TRBJ2-3; CDR3aa: CASSQGLAGGSSTDTQYF
v_gene: TRBV7-2; j_gene: TRBJ2-5; CDR3aa: CASSLVGQGWYF
v_gene: TRBV30; j_gene: TRBJ2-2; CDR3aa: CAWSVLINTGELFF
v_gene: TRBV25-1; j_gene: TRBJ2-7; CDR3aa: CASTGNYEQYF
v_gene: TRBV19; j_gene: TRBJ2-7; CDR3aa: CASSTGGLTYEQYF